What follows describes a single TCR beta chain. The antigen is undetermined. Authors of the study amplified TCR beta CDR3 regions from RNA transcripts. The HTBI primer set served for first-round RT-PCR of the TCR CDR3. Each CDR3 protein is one row after TCRdb ran MiXCR on the multiplex PCR reads. Of 250,000 to 300,000 distinct CDR3 sequences in the sample, about 19% were seen once. Criteria for exclusion of patients were uncontrolled infection, other autoimmune disease, pregnancy or lactation. PBMCs were sourced from 9 to 10 ml fresh peripheral blood. In germline, CDR1 is SGHRS, CDR2 YFSETQ. The CDR3 loop spans 13 amino acids. V was pared by 5 bases and J by 5 bases, with 11 bases between. This entry is derived from a study of T cells in Graves' hyperthyroidism and ophthalmopathy. Whole-study results and caveats: From stable hyperthyroidism, ophthalmopathy was set apart by a 13 V-J model. Most thyroid-expanded clonotypes above 0.001 were also found in blood.

This TCR was sampled from a man aged 45-60 years with Graves' ophthalmopathy. The sequenced sample was blood. The chain joins TRBV5-1 to TRBJ2-1; D tentatively reads TRBD1 or TRBD2 (5 bases each). CDR3 in DNA: TGCGCCAGCAGTATCGGGACGAACAATGAGCAGTTCTTC. This gives the protein CASSIGTNNEQFF.